This T cell receptor beta chain was obtained from a study of tumor-infiltrating lymphocytes in primary liver carcinoma. Overall study: Samples returned roughly 3.5 to 8 million productive TCRbeta reads, a yield that was similar across tissue types. Broader study findings: Top-250-clone fractions were significantly higher in tumors than in blood (p = 0.039).

Germline V lookup: CDR1 MDHEN, CDR2 SYDVKM. The CDR3 length is 14 residues. The authors made TCR beta cDNA from 500 ng total RNA with a constant-region primer. Library construction for TCR beta comprised three nested multiplex PCR rounds performed with slightly modified ARM-PCR. TRBV1-TRBV30 forward and Cbeta reverse primers drove the first two approximately 10-cycle rounds. A single record per CDR3 protein comes from TCRdb applying MiXCR to the multiplex PCR reads. This sample carries approximately 76,000 distinct CDR3 sequences, over 70% of them seen once, and the ten largest clones take roughly 15%. RNA and DNA were co-extracted from approximately 20-30 mg of unsorted bulk tissue. Those patients suffered from chronic HBV infection and were treatment-naive. Five separate regions per tumor were sampled. As to this clonotype: Antigen: not known. One junction end disagrees with the germline gene, perhaps due to a read error.

The material sequenced was liver tumor tissue from sampling region 4. The subset denotes: tumor region T4, right-lateral pole. The J gene is TRBJ1-5, the V gene TRBV28; D is possibly TRBD1 (6 bases). This receptor was obtained from a woman aged 60-75 years with primary liver carcinoma and hepatitis B virus infection. This chain's CDR3 is CVSSGDNSNQPQHF. CDR3 nucleotide sequence: TGTGTCAGCAGTGGGGACAATAGCAATCAGCCCCAGCATTTT.